Sequencing of this TCR beta chain was carried out in a study of cytomegalovirus exposure and HLA in healthy donors. Amplification used 60 Vbeta primers and 13 Jbeta primers. Generated by immunoSEQ multiplex PCR, the TCRdb table keeps only in-frame clones and is missing some. Seen here are about 110,000 clones, around 70% observed once, and the top ten hold around 4.8%. This CDR3 contains 16 residues. Germline-derived CDR1 and CDR2 are SNHLY and FYNNEI. V shed 8 bases and J 0 bases; nucleotides not matched to a gene: 10. The chain employs TRBV2 and TRBJ1-3, with TRBD1 matching over 7 bases. The sample comprised PBMCs. This clonotype was sampled from a man aged 25 to 40 in good health and CMV-seropositive. The CDR3 loop is CASPGAGGSSGNTIYF. DNA of the CDR3: TGTGCCAGCCCCGGGGCAGGGGGGAGCTCTGGAAACACCATATATTTT.